These 9 T cell receptor beta chains were sequenced from one sample in a study of shared clonotypes between healthy human individuals. Sequencing was performed with immunoSEQ multiplex PCR; in TCRdb, only in-frame clones are kept and a portion is missing. The table has around 980,000 clones, around 82% seen once. The specimen was memory CD4+ T cells from PBMCs. Subset defined: CD45RA-negative fraction. The receptors derive from a man aged 18 to 29 in good health. Some clones in this sample may be carry-over from other donors' samples.

V is TRBV5-6 and J is TRBJ2-3; TRBD2 aligns across 12 bases. The CDR3 is 19 amino acids. With 6 bases clipped from V and 2 bases from J, the junction kept 16 bases outside the gene matches. Germline loops: CDR1 SGHDT, CDR2 YYEEEE. The CDR3 loop is CASKRGGGLAGQLTDTQYF. Here the CDR3 DNA reads TGTGCCAGCAAAAGAGGGGGCGGACTAGCGGGACAACTCACAGATACGCAGTATTTT.

This clone was seen at least ten times. In the same sample, other DNA sequences code for this CDR3. The chain combines TRBV19 with TRBJ1-2; 9 bases are a match to TRBD1. The CDR3 runs 14 residues. The trim removed 5 bases at V and 2 bases at J, leaving 3 bases unmatched. Looked up from germline, CDR1 is LNHDA and CDR2 is SQIVND (reference sequence). The CDR3 nucleotides read TGTGCCAGTAGTTGGGACAGGGCAAACTATGGCTACACCTTC. As protein: CASSWDRANYGYTF.

This sequence joins TRBV5-6 and TRBJ1-1; D is ambiguous. V lost 2 bases and J 0 bases, leaving 8 bases between the germline ends. Germline V gene data show CDR1 as SGHDT and CDR2 as YYEEEE. This CDR3 has 14 residues. CDR3 residues: CASSLRRLNTEAFF. The DNA of the CDR3 is TGTGCCAGCAGCTTACGGCGATTGAACACTGAAGCTTTCTTT.

The rearrangement joins TRBV10-1 to TRBJ2-7; 7 nucleotides agree with TRBD1. Germline CDR1 WNHNN, CDR2 SYGVQD (reference sequence). The trim removed 4 bases at V and 5 bases at J, leaving 5 bases unmatched. CDR3 size: 13 residues. The CDR3 loop reads CASSAQTGNEQYF. CDR3 bases: TGCGCCAGCAGTGCCCAGACAGGGAACGAGCAGTACTTC.

This sequence joins TRBV4-1 and TRBJ2-1; TRBD1 agrees at 12 bases. The CDR3 spans 16 residues. The germline gives CDR1 MGHRA, CDR2 YSYEKL. V was pared by 4 bases and J by 1 base, with 2 bases of the junction left unmatched. The CDR3 reads CASSPGQGASYNEQFF. The CDR3 nucleotides read TGCGCCAGCAGCCCGGGACAGGGGGCATCCTACAATGAGCAGTTCTTC.

This chain's CDR3 is CASSPTGVEQYF. In DNA, the CDR3 is TGTGCCAGCAGTCCGACAGGGGTCGAGCAGTACTTC. This rearrangement joins TRBV6-5 to TRBJ2-7; TRBD1 matches at 8 bases. CDR1 is MNHEY and CDR2 is SVGAGI in the germline V gene. Trimming removed 5 bases from V and 6 bases from J; junction bases left unmatched: 3. CDR3 length: 12 amino acids.

The V gene is TRBV5-6, the J gene TRBJ2-3, with 7 nucleotides matching TRBD2. J was trimmed by 0 bases and V by 4 bases; bases with no gene match: 8. Per germline, CDR1 SGHDT and CDR2 YYEEEE. The CDR3 loop spans 16 amino acids. CDR3 loop: CASSRGPSGSTDTQYF. Written as DNA, the CDR3 is TGTGCCAGCAGCCGGGGCCCTAGCGGAAGCACAGATACGCAGTATTTT.

This clone occurred a few times. The chain recombines TRBV7-8 with TRBJ1-2, with no clear D. Trimming left V 2 bases short and J 6 bases short, with 13 bases between. Germline lookup yields CDR1 SGHVS and CDR2 FQNEAQ. The CDR3 is 14 amino acids. The CDR3 DNA follows: TGTGCCAGCAGCTTAAGCCCGGGAGGCGATGGCTACACCTTC. Residues: CASSLSPGGDGYTF. The variable domain in full, completed from reference TRBV7-8 and TRBJ1-2, reads GAGVSQSPRYKVAKRGQDVALRCDPISGHVSLFWYQQALGQGPEFLTYFQNEAQLDKSGLPSDRFFAERPEGSVSTLKIQRTQQEDSAVYLCASSLSPGGDGYTFGSGTRLTVV.

The chain is built from TRBV7-2 and TRBJ2-5; D is perhaps TRBD1 or TRBD2 (5 bases each). CDR1 is SGHTA and CDR2 is FQGNSA in the germline V gene. The CDR3 is 14 amino acids. Trimming stripped 5 bases from V and 5 bases from J, with 15 bases between. CDR3 sequence (DNA): TGTGCCAGCAGCCTCGGGACCCAGACTGAGACCCAGTACTTC. Translation: CASSLGTQTETQYF.